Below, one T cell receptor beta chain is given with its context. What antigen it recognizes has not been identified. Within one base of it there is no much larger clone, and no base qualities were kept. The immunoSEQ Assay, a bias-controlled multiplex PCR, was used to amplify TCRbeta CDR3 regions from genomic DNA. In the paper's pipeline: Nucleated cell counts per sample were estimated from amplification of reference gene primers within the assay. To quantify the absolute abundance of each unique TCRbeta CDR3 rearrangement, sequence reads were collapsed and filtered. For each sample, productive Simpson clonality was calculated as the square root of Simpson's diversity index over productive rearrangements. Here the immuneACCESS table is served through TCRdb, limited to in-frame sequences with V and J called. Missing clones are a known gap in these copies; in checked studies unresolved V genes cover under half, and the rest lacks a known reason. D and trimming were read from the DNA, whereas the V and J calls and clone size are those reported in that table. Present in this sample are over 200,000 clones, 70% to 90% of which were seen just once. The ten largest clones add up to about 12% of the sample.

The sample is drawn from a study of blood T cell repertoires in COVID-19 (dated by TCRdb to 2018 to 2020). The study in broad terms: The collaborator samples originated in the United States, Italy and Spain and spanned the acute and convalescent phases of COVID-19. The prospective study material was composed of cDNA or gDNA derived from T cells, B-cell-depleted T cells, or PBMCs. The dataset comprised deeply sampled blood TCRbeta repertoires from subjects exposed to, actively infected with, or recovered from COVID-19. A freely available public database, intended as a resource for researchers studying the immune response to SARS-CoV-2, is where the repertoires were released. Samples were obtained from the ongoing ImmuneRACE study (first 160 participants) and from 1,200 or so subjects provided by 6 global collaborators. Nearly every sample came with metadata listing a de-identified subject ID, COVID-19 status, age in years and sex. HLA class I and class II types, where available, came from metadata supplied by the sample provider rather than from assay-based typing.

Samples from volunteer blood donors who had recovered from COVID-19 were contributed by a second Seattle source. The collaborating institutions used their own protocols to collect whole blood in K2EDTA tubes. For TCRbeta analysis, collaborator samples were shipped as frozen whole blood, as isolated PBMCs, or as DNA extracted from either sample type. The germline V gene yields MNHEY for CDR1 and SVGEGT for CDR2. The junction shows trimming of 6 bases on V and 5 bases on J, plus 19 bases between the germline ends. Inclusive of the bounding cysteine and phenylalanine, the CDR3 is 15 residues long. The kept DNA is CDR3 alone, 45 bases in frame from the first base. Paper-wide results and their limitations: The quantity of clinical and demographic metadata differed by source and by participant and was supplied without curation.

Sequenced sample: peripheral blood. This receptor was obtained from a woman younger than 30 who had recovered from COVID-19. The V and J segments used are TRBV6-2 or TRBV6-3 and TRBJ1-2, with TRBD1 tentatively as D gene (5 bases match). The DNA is TGTGCCAGCAGCCCTCATGGGGGACTAGAATATGGCTACACCTTC. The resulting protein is CASSPHGGLEYGYTF.